The present T cell receptor beta chain was sequenced within a study of CD8 T cells in ankylosing spondylitis. The study's findings and limits: Reportedly, matched ankylosing spondylitis synovial fluid was significantly enriched for disease-linked clones. Among TCR beta sequences, a motif of several highly homologous variants appeared characteristic of ankylosing spondylitis blood.

TCRdb re-derived calls from the 5' RACE reads in MiXCR, one entry per CDR3 protein. Of a few hundred thousand distinct CDR3 sequences in the sample, approximately 20% were seen once. This CDR3 region has 14 residues. CDR1 SGHVS and CDR2 FNYEAQ come from the germline V gene. The ends were cut back, 5 bases at V and 4 bases at J, with 15 bases in the middle. Concerning this clonotype itself: As yet, its antigen is unknown.

V gene TRBV7-6 combines with J gene TRBJ2-7, with a possible D match to TRBD2 (5 bases). Sequenced input: blood, either unsorted or a sorted T cell fraction (not recorded which). This TCR derives from a male donor with ankylosing spondylitis. This CDR3 reads CASSPEAYGYEQYF. As DNA, the CDR3 is TGTGCCAGCAGCCCGGAGGCGTACGGATACGAGCAGTACTTC.